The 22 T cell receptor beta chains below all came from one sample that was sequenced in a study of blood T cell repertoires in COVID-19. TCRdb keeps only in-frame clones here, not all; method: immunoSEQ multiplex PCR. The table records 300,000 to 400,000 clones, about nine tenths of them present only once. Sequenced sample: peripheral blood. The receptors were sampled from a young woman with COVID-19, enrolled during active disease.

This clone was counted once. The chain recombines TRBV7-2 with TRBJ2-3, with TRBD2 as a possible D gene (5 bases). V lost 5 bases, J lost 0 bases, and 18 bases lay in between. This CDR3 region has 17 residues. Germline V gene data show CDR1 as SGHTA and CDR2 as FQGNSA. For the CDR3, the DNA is TGTGCCAGCAGCCCGCGTTGGGGAGCGGTTAGCACAGATACGCAGTATTTT. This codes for CASSPRWGAVSTDTQYF.

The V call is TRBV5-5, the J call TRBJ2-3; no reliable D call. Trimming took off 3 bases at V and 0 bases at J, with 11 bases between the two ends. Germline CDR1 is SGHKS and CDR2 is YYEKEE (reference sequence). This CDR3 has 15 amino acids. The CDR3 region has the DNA TGTGCCAGCAGCTACAACCAGATAAGCACAGATACGCAGTATTTT. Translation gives CASSYNQISTDTQYF.

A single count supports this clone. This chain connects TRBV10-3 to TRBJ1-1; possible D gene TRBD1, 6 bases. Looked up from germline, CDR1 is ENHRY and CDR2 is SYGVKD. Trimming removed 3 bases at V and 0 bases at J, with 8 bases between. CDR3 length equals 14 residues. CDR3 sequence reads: CAISERGMNTEAFF. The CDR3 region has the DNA TGTGCCATCAGTGAAAGGGGGATGAACACTGAAGCTTTCTTT.

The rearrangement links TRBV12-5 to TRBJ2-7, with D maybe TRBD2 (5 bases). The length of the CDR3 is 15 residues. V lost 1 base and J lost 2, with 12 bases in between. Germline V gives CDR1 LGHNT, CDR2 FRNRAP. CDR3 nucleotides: TGTGCTAGTGGTTTGGCCCTTGGGAGTCCCTACGAGCAGTACTTC. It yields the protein CASGLALGSPYEQYF.

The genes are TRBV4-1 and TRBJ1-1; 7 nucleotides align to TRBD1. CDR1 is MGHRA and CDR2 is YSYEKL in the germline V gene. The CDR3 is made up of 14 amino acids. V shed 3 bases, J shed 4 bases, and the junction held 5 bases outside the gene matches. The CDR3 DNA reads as TGCGCCAGCAGCCACCTAGGGGGCGGCACTGAAGCTTTCTTT. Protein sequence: CASSHLGGGTEAFF.

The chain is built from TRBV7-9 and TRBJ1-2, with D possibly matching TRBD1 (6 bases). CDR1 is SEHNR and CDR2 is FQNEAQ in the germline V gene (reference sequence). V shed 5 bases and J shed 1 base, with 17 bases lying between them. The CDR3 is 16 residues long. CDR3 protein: CASSHTRDTYNYGYTF. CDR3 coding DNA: TGTGCCAGCAGCCATACTAGGGACACCTATAACTATGGCTACACCTTC.

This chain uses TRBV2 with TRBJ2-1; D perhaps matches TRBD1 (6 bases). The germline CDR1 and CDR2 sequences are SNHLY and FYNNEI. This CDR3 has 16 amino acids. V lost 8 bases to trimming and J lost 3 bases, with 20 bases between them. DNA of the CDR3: TGTGCCAGCCGCACCAACCCCGGGACACGCTACAATGAGCAGTTCTTC. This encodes CASRTNPGTRYNEQFF.

The CDR3 region is CASSQSGPNSPLHF. The CDR3 DNA follows: TGCGCCAGCAGCCAATCAGGGCCTAATTCACCCCTCCACTTT. The chain carries TRBV4-3 and TRBJ1-6, with a weak D call TRBD1 (5 bases). With 2 bases removed from V and 6 bases from J, the gap between germline ends came to 8 bases. The CDR3 covers 14 residues. Germline V lookup: CDR1 LGHNA, CDR2 YSLEER.

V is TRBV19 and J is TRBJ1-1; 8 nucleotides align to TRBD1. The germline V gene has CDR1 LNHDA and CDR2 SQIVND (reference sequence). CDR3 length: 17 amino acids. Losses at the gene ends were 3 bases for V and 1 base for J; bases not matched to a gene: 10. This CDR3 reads CASSIGGTGTGNTEAFF. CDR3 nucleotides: TGTGCCAGTAGTATCGGAGGTACCGGGACAGGGAACACTGAAGCTTTCTTT.

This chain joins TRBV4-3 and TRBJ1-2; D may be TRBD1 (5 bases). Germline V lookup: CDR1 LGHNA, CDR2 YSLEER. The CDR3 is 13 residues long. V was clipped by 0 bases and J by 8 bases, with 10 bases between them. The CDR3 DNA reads TGCGCCAGCAGCCAAGATGGGGCTATCGGCTACACCTTC. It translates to CASSQDGAIGYTF.

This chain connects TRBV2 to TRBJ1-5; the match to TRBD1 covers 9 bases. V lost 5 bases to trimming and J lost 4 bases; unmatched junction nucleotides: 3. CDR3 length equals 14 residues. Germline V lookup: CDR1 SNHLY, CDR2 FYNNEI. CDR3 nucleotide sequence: TGTGCCAGCAGTTCGACAGGGGGTAATCAGCCCCAGCATTTT. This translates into CASSSTGGNQPQHF.

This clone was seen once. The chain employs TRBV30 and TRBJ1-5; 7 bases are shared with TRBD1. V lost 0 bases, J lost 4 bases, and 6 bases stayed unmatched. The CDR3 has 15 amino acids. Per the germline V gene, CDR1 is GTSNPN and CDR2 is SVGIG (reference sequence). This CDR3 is CAWSVGQGVNQPQHF. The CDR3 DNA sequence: TGTGCCTGGAGTGTAGGGCAGGGGGTAAATCAGCCCCAGCATTTT.

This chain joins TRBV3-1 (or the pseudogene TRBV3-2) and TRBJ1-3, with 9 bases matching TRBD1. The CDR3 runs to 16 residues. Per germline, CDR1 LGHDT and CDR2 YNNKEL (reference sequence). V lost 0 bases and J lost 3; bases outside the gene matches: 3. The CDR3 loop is CASSQDTGGYGNTIYF. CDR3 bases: TGTGCCAGCAGCCAAGATACAGGGGGCTATGGAAACACCATATATTTT.

Here the CDR3 DNA reads TGCGCCAGCAGCTTACTGACAGGGATGAGAGCAACTAATGAAAAACTGTTTTTT. Residues: CASSLLTGMRATNEKLFF. The chain carries TRBV5-1 and TRBJ1-4, with TRBD1 identical over 7 bases. V trimming: 2 bases; J trimming: 0 bases; junction bases outside the gene matches: 10. The CDR3 runs 18 residues. Germline V gives CDR1 SGHRS, CDR2 YFSETQ.

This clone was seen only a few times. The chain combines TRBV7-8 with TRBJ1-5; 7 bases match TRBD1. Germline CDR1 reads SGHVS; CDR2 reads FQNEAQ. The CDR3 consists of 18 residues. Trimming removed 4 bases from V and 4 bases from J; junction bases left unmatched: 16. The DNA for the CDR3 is TGTGCCAGCAGCTCCGACTACAGGGGACAGATAAGGAATCAGCCCCAGCATTTT. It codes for CASSSDYRGQIRNQPQHF.

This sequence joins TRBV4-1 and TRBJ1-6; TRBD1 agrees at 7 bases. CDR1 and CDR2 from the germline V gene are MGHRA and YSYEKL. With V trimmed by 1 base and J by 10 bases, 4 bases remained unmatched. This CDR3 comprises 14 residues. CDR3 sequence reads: CASSQVTGVSPLHF. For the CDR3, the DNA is TGCGCCAGCAGCCAAGTTACAGGGGTCTCACCCCTCCACTTT.

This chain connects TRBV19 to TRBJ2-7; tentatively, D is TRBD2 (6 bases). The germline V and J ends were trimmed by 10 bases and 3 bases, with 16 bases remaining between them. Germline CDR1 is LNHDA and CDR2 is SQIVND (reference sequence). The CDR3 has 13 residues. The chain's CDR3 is CATRWSGSYEQYF. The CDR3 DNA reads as TGTGCCACTCGGTGGTCCGGGAGCTACGAGCAGTACTTC.

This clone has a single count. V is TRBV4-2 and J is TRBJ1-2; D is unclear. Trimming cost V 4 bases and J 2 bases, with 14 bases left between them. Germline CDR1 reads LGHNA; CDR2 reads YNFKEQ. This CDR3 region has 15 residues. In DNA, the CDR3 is TGTGCCAGCAGCCCCGGGAGCTCTGTCAACTATGGCTACACCTTC. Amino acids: CASSPGSSVNYGYTF.

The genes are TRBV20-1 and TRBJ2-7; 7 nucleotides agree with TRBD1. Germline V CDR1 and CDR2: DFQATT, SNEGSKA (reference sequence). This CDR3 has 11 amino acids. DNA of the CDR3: TGCAGTGCCCTAACCTCCGGGACAGCTGTCGTC. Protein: CSALTSGTAVV.

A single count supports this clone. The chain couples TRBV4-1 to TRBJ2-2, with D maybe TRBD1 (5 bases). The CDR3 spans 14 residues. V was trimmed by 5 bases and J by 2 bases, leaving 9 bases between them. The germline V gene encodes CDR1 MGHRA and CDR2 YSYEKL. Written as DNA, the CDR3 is TGCGCCAGCAGCTGGGGCACAAACACCGGGGAGCTGTTTTTT. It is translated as CASSWGTNTGELFF.

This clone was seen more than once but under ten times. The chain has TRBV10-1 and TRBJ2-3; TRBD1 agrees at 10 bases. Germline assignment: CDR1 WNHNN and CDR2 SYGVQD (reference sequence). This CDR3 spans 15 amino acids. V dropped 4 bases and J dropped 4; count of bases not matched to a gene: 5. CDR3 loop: CASSVGQGEADTQYF. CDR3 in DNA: TGCGCCAGCAGTGTCGGACAGGGGGAAGCAGATACGCAGTATTTT.

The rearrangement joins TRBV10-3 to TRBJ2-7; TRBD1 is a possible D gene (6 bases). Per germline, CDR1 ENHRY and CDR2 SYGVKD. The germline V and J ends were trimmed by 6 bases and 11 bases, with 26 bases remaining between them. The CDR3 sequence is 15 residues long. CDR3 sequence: CAIRPLTGDETTKYF. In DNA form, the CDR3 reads TGTGCCATCAGGCCCTTGACAGGAGACGAAACCACTAAGTACTTC.